This is a list of T cell receptor beta chains from one sample in a study of blood T cell repertoires in COVID-19. Assay used: immunoSEQ multiplex PCR; TCRdb lists only in-frame clones, some missing. Of about 250,000 clones in the sample, 85% to 90% are singletons; the top ten hold about 1.6%. Material for sequencing was PBMCs or T cells enriched from blood (not recorded which). The receptors come from a man aged 40-49 years who had recovered from COVID-19. Both conserved end residues are part of each CDR3. D genes are given only for firm matches. The size of a clone is reported for some rows only, either as once, few or many, or as a class for expanded clones.

TRBV5-4	NA	TRBJ2-7	NA	TGTGCCAGCAGCTTGGGAGGGAATCTCTACGAGCAGTACTTC	CASSLGGNLYEQYF
TRBV19	NA	TRBJ2-3	NA	TGTGCCAGTAGTCCGGAACGGCGGACAGATACGCAGTATTTT	CASSPERRTDTQYF
TRBV5-5	NA	TRBJ1-5	NA	TGTGCCAGCAGCTTGGCCGGGTATCAGGGTGGCAATCAGCCCCAGCATTTT	CASSLAGYQGGNQPQHF
TRBV5-4	TRBD2	TRBJ2-5	NA	TGTGCCAGCAGCCTCGGACTAGCGGCCTACCAAGAGACCCAGTACTTC	CASSLGLAAYQETQYF
TRBV5-4	NA	TRBJ2-6	NA	TGTGCCAGCAGCCTGGGTGGGCTCTCTGGGGCCAACGTCCTGACTTTC	CASSLGGLSGANVLTF
TRBV7-2	NA	TRBJ1-5	NA	TGTGCCAGCAGCTTAGCAGGGGCCCAGCATTTT	CASSLAGAQHF
TRBV19	NA	TRBJ1-1	NA	TGTGCCAGTAGTATGGGCCTCACTGAAGCTTTCTTT	CASSMGLTEAFF
TRBV7-2	TRBD1	TRBJ2-7	once	TGTGCCAGCAGCTTACTAGGGACAGGGGGCCTCGAGCAGTACTTC	CASSLLGTGGLEQYF
TRBV3-1/TRBV3-2	TRBD1	TRBJ2-1	NA	TGTGCCAGCAGTCGTCCGGGACAGGGGCGAAGGAGCTCCTACAATGAGCAGTTCTTC	CASSRPGQGRRSSYNEQFF
TRBV5-4	TRBD1	TRBJ2-2	NA	TGTGCCAGCAGCCAAGGACAGGGCTACACCGGGGAGCTGTTTTTT	CASSQGQGYTGELFF
TRBV27	TRBD1	TRBJ2-1	few	TGTGCCAGCAGTCGGGACAGACGAAGGAGTGAGCAGTTCTTC	CASSRDRRRSEQFF
TRBV6-2/TRBV6-3	NA	TRBJ2-5	NA	TGTGCCAGCAGTTTATCCTTTGAGACCCAGTACTTC	CASSLSFETQYF
TRBV5-4	NA	TRBJ2-2	NA	TGTGCCAGCAGCGGGAACAGGGATATAAGCACCGGGGAGCTGTTTTTT	CASSGNRDISTGELFF
TRBV7-2	NA	TRBJ2-3	NA	TGTGCCAGCAGCTTAGTAGGGGGGGTTACAGATACGCAGTATTTT	CASSLVGGVTDTQYF
TRBV14	TRBD1	TRBJ1-6	few	TGTGCCAGCAGCCGAGATAGGGACAGCTCCTATAATTCACCCCTCCACTTT	CASSRDRDSSYNSPLHF
TRBV7-9	NA	TRBJ1-2	NA	TGTGCCAGCAGCCCAGGGACTAACTATGGCTACACCTTC	CASSPGTNYGYTF
TRBV19	NA	TRBJ2-7	NA	TGTGCCAGTAGTCCGGGAGATGAATCCTACGAGCAGTACTTC	CASSPGDESYEQYF
TRBV24-1	NA	TRBJ1-1	NA	TGTGCCACCAGTCGGCGGGAGGGCACTGAAGCTTTCTTT	CATSRREGTEAFF
TRBV12-2	NA	TRBJ2-1	NA	TGTGCAAGTCGCTCCCCCCGGGGACTAGCGGGGGGGCCAAGGAGGAATGAGCAGTTCTTC	CASRSPRGLAGGPRRNEQFF
TRBV11-2	TRBD2	TRBJ2-3	once	TGTGCCAGCAGCGCGCTCCCCCTCCTAGCGGGAGAAGCAGATACGCAGTATTTT	CASSALPLLAGEADTQYF
TRBV28	TRBD1	TRBJ1-3	NA	TGTGCCAGCAGAACAGGGGCTGGAAACACCATATATTTT	CASRTGAGNTIYF
TRBV18	NA	TRBJ1-1	NA	TGTGCCAGCTCACCACCGGGCTTCTCAAACCCTGAAGCTTTCTTT	CASSPPGFSNPEAFF
TRBV4-1	TRBD1	TRBJ2-5	NA	TGCGCCAGCAGCCAAAGCACGACAGGGGGAGAGACCCAGTACTTC	CASSQSTTGGETQYF
TRBV27	NA	TRBJ2-1	NA	TGTGCCAGCAGTTTAACGGGAGAGCAGTTCTTC	CASSLTGEQFF